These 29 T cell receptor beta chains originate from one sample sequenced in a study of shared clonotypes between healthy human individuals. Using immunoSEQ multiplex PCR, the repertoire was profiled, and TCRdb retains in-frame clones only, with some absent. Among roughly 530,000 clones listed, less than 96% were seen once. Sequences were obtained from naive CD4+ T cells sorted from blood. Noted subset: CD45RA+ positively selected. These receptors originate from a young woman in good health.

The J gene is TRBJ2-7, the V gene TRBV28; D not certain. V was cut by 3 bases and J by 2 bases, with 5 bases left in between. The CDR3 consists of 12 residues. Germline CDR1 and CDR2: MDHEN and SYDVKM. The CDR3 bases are TGTGCCAGCAGTTTTACGACCTACGAGCAGTACTTC. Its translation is CASSFTTYEQYF.

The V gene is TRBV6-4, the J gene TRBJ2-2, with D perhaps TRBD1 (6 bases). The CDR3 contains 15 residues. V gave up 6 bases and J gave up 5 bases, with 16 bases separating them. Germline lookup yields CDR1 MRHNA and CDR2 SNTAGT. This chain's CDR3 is CASRQQGRGTGELFF. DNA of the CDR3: TGTGCCAGCAGACAACAGGGCCGAGGGACCGGGGAGCTGTTTTTT.

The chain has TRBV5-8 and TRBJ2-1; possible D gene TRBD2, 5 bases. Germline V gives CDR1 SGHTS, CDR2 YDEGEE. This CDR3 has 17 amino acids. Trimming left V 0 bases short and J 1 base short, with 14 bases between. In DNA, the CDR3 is TGTGCCAGCAGCTTGGGTACACTAGTTGGATCCTACAATGAGCAGTTCTTC. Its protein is CASSLGTLVGSYNEQFF.

As DNA, the CDR3 is TGTGCCAGCAGCTTAGTGTCTGGGACTAGCTCCTACGAGCAGTACTTC. As protein: CASSLVSGTSSYEQYF. The rearrangement joins TRBV7-2 to TRBJ2-7; 8 bases line up with TRBD2. CDR3 length equals 16 residues. The ends lost 1 base at V and 0 bases at J; junction bases unmatched: 5. The germline gives CDR1 SGHTA, CDR2 FQGNSA.

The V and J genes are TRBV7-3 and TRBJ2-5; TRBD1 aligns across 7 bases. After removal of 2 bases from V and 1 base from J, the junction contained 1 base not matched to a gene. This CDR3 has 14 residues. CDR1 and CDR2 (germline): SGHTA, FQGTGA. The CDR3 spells CASSLGQAQETQYF. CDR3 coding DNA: TGTGCCAGCAGCTTAGGACAGGCCCAAGAGACCCAGTACTTC.

The CDR3 region is CASSLDRERYEQYF. In DNA, the CDR3 is TGTGCCAGCAGTTTGGACAGGGAGCGCTACGAGCAGTACTTC. The chain links TRBV28 to TRBJ2-7; 8 nucleotides line up with TRBD1. CDR3 size: 14 residues. With V trimmed by 3 bases and J by 3 bases, 4 bases remained unmatched. Per germline, CDR1 MDHEN and CDR2 SYDVKM.

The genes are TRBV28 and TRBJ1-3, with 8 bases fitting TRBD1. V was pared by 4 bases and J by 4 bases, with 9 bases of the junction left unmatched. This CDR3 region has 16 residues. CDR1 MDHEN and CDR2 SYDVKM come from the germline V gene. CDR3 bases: TGTGCCAGCAGTTCCCCGACAGGGGCCTTCGGAAACACCATATATTTT. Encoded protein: CASSSPTGAFGNTIYF.

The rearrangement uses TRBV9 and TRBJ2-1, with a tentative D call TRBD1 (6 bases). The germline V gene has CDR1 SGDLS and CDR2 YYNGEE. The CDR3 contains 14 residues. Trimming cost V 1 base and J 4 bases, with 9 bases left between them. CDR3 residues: CASSVRTAYNEQFF. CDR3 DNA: TGTGCCAGCAGCGTAAGGACAGCTTACAATGAGCAGTTCTTC.

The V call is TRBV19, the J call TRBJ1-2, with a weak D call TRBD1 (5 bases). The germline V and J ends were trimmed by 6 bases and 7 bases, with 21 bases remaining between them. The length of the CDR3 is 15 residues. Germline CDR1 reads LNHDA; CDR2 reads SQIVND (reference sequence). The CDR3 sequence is CASRGTGRGKSGYTF. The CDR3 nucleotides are TGTGCCAGTAGAGGAACAGGACGGGGGAAGAGTGGCTACACCTTC.

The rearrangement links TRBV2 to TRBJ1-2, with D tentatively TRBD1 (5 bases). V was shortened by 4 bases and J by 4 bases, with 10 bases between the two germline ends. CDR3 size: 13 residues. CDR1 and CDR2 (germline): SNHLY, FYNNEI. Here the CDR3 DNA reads TGTGCCAGCAGTGGGGGCGTCAGCTATGGCTACACCTTC. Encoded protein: CASSGGVSYGYTF.

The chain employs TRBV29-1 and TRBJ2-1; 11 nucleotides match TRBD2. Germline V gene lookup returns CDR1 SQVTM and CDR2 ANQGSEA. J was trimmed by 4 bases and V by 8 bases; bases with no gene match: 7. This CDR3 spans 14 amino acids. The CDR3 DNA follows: TGCAGCCTACTAGCGGGAGTAGGGTACAATGAGCAGTTCTTC. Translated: CSLLAGVGYNEQFF.

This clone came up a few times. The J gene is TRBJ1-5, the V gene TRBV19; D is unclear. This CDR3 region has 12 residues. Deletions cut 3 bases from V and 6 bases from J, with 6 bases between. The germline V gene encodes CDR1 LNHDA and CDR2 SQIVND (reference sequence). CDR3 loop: CASSMAGQPQHF. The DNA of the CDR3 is TGTGCCAGTAGTATGGCAGGTCAGCCCCAGCATTTT.

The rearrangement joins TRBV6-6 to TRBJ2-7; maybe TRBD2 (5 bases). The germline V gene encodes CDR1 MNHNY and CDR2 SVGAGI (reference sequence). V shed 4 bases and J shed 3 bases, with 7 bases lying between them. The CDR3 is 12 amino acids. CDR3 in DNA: TGTGCCAGCAGTTCGGGAAACTACGAGCAGTACTTC. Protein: CASSSGNYEQYF.

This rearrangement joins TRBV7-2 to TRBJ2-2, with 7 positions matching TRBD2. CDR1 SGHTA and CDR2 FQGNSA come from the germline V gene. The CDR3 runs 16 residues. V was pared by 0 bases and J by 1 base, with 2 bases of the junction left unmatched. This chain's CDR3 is CASSLASSGNTGELFF. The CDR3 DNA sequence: TGTGCCAGCAGCTTAGCGTCTAGCGGGAACACCGGGGAGCTGTTTTTT.

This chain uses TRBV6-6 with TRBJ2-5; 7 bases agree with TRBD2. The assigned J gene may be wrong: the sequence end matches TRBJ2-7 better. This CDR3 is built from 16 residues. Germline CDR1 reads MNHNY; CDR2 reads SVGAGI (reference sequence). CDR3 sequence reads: CASSYSGGSQPYEQYF. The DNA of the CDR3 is TGTGCCAGCAGTTACTCCGGGGGGTCCCAGCCCTACGAGCAGTACTTC.

The CDR3 protein is CASSMGQLYEQYF. The CDR3 DNA follows: TGTGCCAGTAGTATGGGACAGTTGTACGAGCAGTACTTC. V is TRBV19 and J is TRBJ2-5; 7 bases fit TRBD1. The J call may be faulty, since TRBJ2-7 better matches the DNA end. CDR1 LNHDA and CDR2 SQIVND come from the germline V gene (reference sequence). This CDR3 has 13 amino acids.

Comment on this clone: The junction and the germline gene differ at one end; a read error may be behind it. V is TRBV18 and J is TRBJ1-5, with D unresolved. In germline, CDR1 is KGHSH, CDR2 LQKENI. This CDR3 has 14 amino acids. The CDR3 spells CASSPQVADQSQHF. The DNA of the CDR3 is TGTGCCAGCTCACCACAAGTCGCGGATCAGTCCCAGCATTTT.

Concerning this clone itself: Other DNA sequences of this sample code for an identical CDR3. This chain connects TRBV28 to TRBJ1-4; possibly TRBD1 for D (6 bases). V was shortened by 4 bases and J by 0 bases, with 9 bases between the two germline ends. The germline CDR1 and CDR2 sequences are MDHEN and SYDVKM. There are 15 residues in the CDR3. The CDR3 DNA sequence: TGTGCCAGCAGTTCCACAGGGCCAACTAATGAAAAACTGTTTTTT. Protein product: CASSSTGPTNEKLFF.

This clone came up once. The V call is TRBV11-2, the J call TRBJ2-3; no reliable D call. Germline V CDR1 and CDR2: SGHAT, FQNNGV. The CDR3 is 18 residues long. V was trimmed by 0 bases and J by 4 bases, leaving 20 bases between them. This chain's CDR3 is CASSLEVRGLGWADTQYF. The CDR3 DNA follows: TGTGCCAGCAGCTTAGAAGTGCGTGGGCTCGGATGGGCAGATACGCAGTATTTT.

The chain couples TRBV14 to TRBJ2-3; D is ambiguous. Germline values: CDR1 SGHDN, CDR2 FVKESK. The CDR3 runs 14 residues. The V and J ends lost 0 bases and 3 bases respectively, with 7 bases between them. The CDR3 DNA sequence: TGTGCCAGCAGCCAAGACCGGGCAACAGATACGCAGTATTTT. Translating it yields CASSQDRATDTQYF.

In nucleotides, the CDR3 is TGTGCCAGCAGCCTAAGGAGGAACACTGAAGCTTTCTTT. It codes for CASSLRRNTEAFF. The V and J genes are TRBV14 and TRBJ1-1; D remains unclear. The CDR3 is 13 residues long. Trimming stripped 4 bases from V and 1 base from J, with 7 bases between. The germline V gene encodes CDR1 SGHDN and CDR2 FVKESK. The variable domain in full, completed from reference TRBV14 and TRBJ1-1, reads EAGVTQFPSHSVIEKGQTVTLRCDPISGHDNLYWYRRVMGKEIKFLLHFVKESKQDESGMPNNRFLAERTGGTYSTLKVQPAELEDSGVYFCASSLRRNTEAFFGQGTRLTVV.

The CDR3 sequence: CASSTPATGMRDEQFF. The CDR3 nucleotides are TGTGCCAGCAGCACCCCCGCTACAGGGATGAGGGATGAGCAGTTCTTC. The chain employs TRBV28 and TRBJ2-1; weak D call: TRBD1 (6 bases). The CDR3 runs to 16 residues. The V gene lost 6 bases and the J gene lost 8 bases, with 23 bases spanning the gap. Germline V gene data show CDR1 as MDHEN and CDR2 as SYDVKM.

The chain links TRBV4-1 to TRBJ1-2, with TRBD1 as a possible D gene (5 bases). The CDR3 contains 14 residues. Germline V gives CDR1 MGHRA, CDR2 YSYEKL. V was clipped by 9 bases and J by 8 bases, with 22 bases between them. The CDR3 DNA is TGCGCCAGTCGGTCCCTATGGGGGGGGAAAGGCTACACCTTC. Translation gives CASRSLWGGKGYTF.

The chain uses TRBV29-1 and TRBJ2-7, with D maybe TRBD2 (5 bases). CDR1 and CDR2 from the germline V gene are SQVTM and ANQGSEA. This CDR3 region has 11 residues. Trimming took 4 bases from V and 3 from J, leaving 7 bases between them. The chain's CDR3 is CSVVTNYEQYF. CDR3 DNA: TGCAGCGTTGTGACTAACTACGAGCAGTACTTC.

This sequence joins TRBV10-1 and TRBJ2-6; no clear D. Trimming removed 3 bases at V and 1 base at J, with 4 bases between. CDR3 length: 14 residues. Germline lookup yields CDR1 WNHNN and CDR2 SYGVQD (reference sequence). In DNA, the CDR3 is TGCGCCAGCAGTGAAGGGTCTGGGGCCAACGTCCTGACTTTC. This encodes CASSEGSGANVLTF.

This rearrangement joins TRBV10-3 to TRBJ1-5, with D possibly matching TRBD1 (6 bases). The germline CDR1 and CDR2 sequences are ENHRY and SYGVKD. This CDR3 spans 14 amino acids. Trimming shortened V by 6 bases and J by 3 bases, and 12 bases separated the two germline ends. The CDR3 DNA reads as TGTGCCATCAGCGATCAGGGGAACAATCAGCCCCAGCATTTT. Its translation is CAISDQGNNQPQHF.

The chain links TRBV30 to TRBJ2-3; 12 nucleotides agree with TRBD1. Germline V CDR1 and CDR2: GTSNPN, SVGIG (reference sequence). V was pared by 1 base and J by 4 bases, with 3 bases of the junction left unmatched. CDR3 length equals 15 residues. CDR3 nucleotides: TGTGCCTGGAGTGGGGGACAGGGGGCCGCAGATACGCAGTATTTT. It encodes CAWSGGQGAADTQYF. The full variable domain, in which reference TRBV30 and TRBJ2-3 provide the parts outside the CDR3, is SQTIHQWPATLVQPVGSPLSLECTVEGTSNPNLYWYRQAAGRGLQLLFYSVGIGQISSEVPQNLSASRPQDRQFILSSKKLLLSDSGFYLCAWSGGQGAADTQYFGPGTRLTVL.

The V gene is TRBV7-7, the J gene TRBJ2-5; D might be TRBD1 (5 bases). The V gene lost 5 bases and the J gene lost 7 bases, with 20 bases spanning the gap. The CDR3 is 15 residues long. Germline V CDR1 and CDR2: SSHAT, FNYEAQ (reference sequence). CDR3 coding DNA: TGTGCCAGCAGCCCAAGATGGGAAACCCAGGGGACCCAGTACTTC. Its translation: CASSPRWETQGTQYF.

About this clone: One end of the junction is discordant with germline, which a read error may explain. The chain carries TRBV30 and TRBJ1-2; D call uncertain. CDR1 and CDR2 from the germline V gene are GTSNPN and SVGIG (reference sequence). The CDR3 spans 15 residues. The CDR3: CAWSALEGRSRGYIF. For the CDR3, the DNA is TGTGCCTGGAGCGCCTTAGAAGGCAGGTCTCGTGGCTACATCTTC.